This T cell receptor (beta chain) was sequenced for a study of blood T cell repertoires in COVID-19. Method: immunoSEQ multiplex PCR; TCRdb's copy keeps in-frame clones and lacks some. The sample records about 110,000 clones, 84% being singletons. The length of the CDR3 is 14 residues. V lost 4 bases and J 5 bases, leaving 9 bases between the germline ends. CDR1 is SNHLY, CDR2 FYNNEI, per germline. This TCR was recovered from a woman aged 80 or over with active or convalescent COVID-19. J is TRBJ1-6 and V is TRBV2; weak D call: TRBD1 (5 bases). Sequencing was carried out using peripheral blood. The CDR3 DNA is TGTGCCAGCAGTGCAGACAGCCATAATTCACCCCTCCACTTT. This codes for CASSADSHNSPLHF. Using reference TRBV2 and TRBJ1-6 for the parts outside the CDR3, the full variable domain is EPEVTQTPSHQVTQMGQEVILRCVPISNHLYFYWYRQILGQKVEFLVSFYNNEISEKSEIFDDQFSVERPDGSNFTLKIRSTKLEDSAMYFCASSADSHNSPLHFGNGTRLTVT.